This passage covers 13 T cell receptor beta chains from one sample sequenced in a study of T cells in Graves' hyperthyroidism and ophthalmopathy. Amplification targeted TCR beta CDR3 regions from RNA transcripts. The primer set for the first-round RT-PCR of the TCR CDR3 was HTBI. Each CDR3 protein is one row after TCRdb ran MiXCR on the multiplex PCR reads. This repertoire shows about 760,000 distinct CDR3 sequences, over 35% found once; its top ten account for less than 35%. The sample comprised blood. These receptors were taken from a woman between 40 and 55 years old with Graves' hyperthyroidism.

Worth noting for this clonotype: A much larger clone lies a single base off, so this may be a read error. The chain links TRBV6-5 to TRBJ2-7; 8 positions match TRBD1. V trimming: 4 bases; J trimming: 13 bases; junction bases outside the gene matches: 12. Germline CDR1 reads MNHEY; CDR2 reads SVGAGI. CDR3 length: 13 amino acids. The CDR3 region is CASSSRHLRGHYF. The CDR3 DNA reads as TGTGCCAGCAGTTCCCGACATCTCAGGGGGCACTACTTC.

Concerning this clonotype itself: Since the CDR3 does not end with the conserved phenylalanine or tryptophan, this likely comes from a read error. No DNA is shown, since the ends of the CDR3 on it are uncertain; the CDR3 is the one TCRdb lists. The chain recombines TRBV10-3 with TRBJ1-4; TRBD1 is the table's D call, not checked against the DNA. The CDR3 adds up to 9 amino acids, both ends counted. Germline V CDR1 and CDR2: ENHRY, SYGVKD. CDR3 protein: CAISERQGV.

The V and J genes are TRBV6-6 and TRBJ1-2, with TRBD1 identical over 8 bases. The CDR3 runs 19 residues. Trimming at V came to 4 bases and at J to 2 bases, leaving 18 bases not matched to a gene. CDR1 and CDR2 (germline): MNHNY, SVGAGI (reference sequence). CDR3 sequence reads: CASSSLGTPGQGGNYGYTF. CDR3 nucleotides: TGTGCCAGCAGTTCGTTAGGCACACCAGGACAGGGAGGGAACTATGGCTACACCTTC.

The chain has TRBV7-9 and TRBJ1-2; D is unresolved. V lost 4 bases to trimming and J lost 1 base, with 10 bases between them. Germline V CDR1 and CDR2: SEHNR, FQNEAQ (reference sequence). The CDR3 has 14 residues. The chain's CDR3 is CASSYTDGNYGYTF. Written as DNA, the CDR3 is TGTGCCAGCAGCTACACAGACGGTAACTATGGCTACACCTTC.

This chain joins TRBV29-1 and TRBJ1-2; 8 nucleotides match TRBD1. V trimming: 3 bases; J trimming: 3 bases; junction bases outside the gene matches: 6. From germline, CDR1 is SQVTM and CDR2 ANQGSEA. The CDR3 spans 14 residues. The CDR3 DNA reads as TGCAGCGTTGATCCCCAGGGGGCTTACTATGGCTACACCTTC. Translated: CSVDPQGAYYGYTF.

CDR3 bases: TGTGCCATCAGTGAGACAGGGGATGCCTATGGCTACACCTTC. It translates to CAISETGDAYGYTF. The chain recombines TRBV10-3 with TRBJ1-2, with 7 bases lining up with TRBD1. Trimming cost V 2 bases and J 4 bases; bases outside gene matches: 4. CDR3 length: 14 amino acids. In germline, CDR1 is ENHRY, CDR2 SYGVKD.

This clonotype was picked up many times. The chain links TRBV20-1 to TRBJ2-5; D possibly matches TRBD1 or TRBD2 (5 bases each). Trimming shortened V by 5 bases and J by 1 base, and 11 bases separated the two germline ends. The CDR3 is made up of 13 amino acids. Germline CDR1 DFQATT, CDR2 SNEGSKA (reference sequence). DNA of the CDR3: TGCAGTGCTCCGAGGGGATTCCAAGAGACCCAGTACTTC. This sequence encodes CSAPRGFQETQYF.

The chain uses TRBV7-3 and TRBJ2-1; D is perhaps TRBD1 or TRBD2 (5 bases each). V lost 5 bases to trimming and J lost 5 bases, with 13 bases between them. CDR3 length equals 14 residues. Germline V gene lookup returns CDR1 SGHTA and CDR2 FQGTGA. For the CDR3, the DNA is TGTGCCAGCAGCCCGGGACCGCAAAACAATGAGCAGTTCTTC. Residues: CASSPGPQNNEQFF.

About this clonotype: Because the CDR3 is missing its conserved closing phenylalanine or tryptophan, this is likely a read error. It is unclear where the CDR3 begins or ends on the DNA, so no DNA is shown, and the CDR3 is as TCRdb lists it. This sequence joins TRBV7-2 and TRBJ1-2; TRBD1, the table's D call, lacks a check against the DNA. The CDR3 is 9 residues long, ends included. Germline CDR1 and CDR2: SGHTA and FQGNSA. The CDR3 reads CATLEGRRG.

The DNA of the CDR3 is TGTGCCAGCAGTTTATGGGGACAGGGAGATGGCTACACCTTC. Translated: CASSLWGQGDGYTF. The chain links TRBV28 to TRBJ1-2; 9 nucleotides match TRBD1. CDR3 length equals 14 residues. V lost 0 bases and J lost 6; bases outside the gene matches: 2. CDR1 and CDR2 (germline): MDHEN, SYDVKM.

This chain uses TRBV9 with TRBJ2-7; D not resolved. This CDR3 has 14 amino acids. Per germline, CDR1 SGDLS and CDR2 YYNGEE. The V end lost 4 bases, the J end lost 3 bases, and 14 bases lay between the germline ends. CDR3: CASSQVTPSYEQYF. For the CDR3, the DNA is TGTGCCAGCAGCCAAGTAACCCCGAGCTACGAGCAGTACTTC.

Of note for this clonotype: A single base separates this from a much larger clone, so it may be a read error. The chain has TRBV10-1 and TRBJ1-2, with a possible D match to TRBD1 (6 bases). The V and J ends lost 3 bases and 8 bases respectively, with 13 bases between them. The germline CDR1 and CDR2 sequences are WNHNN and SYGVQD (reference sequence). The CDR3 has 13 amino acids. In DNA, the CDR3 is TGCGCCAGCAGTGAAGGGGGACGTGTAGGCTACACCTTC. The encoded protein is CASSEGGRVGYTF.

This rearrangement joins TRBV10-2 to TRBJ1-6; D gene unclear. From germline, CDR1 is WSHSY and CDR2 SAAADI. The CDR3 extends over 16 amino acids. Trimming left V 3 bases short and J 0 bases short, with 9 bases between. For the CDR3, the DNA is TGCGCCAGCAGTGATCCCTCGGCCTCCTATAATTCACCCCTCCACTTT. This codes for CASSDPSASYNSPLHF.